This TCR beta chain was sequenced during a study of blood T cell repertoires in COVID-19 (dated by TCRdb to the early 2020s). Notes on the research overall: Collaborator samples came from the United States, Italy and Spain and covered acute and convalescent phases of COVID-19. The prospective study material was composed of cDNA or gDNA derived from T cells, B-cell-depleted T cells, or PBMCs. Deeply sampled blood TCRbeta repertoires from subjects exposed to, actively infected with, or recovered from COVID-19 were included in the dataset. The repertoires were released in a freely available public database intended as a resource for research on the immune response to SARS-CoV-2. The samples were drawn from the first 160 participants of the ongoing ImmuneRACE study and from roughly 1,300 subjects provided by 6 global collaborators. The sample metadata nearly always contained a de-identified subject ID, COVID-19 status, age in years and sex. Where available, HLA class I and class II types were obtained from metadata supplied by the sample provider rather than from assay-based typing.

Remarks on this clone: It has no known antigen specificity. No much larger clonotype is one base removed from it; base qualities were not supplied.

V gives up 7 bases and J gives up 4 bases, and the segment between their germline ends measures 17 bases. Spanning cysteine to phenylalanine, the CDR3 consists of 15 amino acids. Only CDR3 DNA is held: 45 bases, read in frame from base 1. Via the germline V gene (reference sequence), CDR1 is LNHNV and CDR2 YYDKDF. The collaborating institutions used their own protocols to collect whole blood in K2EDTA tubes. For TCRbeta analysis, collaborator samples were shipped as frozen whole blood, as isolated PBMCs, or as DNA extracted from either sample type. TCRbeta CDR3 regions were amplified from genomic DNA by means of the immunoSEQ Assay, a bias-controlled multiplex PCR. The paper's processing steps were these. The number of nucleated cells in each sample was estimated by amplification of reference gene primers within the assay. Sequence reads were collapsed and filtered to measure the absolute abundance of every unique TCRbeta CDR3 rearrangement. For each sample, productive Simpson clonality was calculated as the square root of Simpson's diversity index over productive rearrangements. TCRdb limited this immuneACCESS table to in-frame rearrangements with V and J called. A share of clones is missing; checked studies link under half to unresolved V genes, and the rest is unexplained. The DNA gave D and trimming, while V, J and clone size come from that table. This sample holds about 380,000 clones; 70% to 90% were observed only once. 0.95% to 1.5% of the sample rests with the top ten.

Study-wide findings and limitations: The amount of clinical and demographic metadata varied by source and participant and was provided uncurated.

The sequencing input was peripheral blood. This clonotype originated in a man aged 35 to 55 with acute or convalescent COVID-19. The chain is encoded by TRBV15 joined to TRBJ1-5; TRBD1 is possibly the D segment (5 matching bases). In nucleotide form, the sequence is TGTGCCACCAACCCGGGGACTGGCTATAATCAGCCCCAGCATTTT. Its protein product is CATNPGTGYNQPQHF.